This T cell receptor beta chain was documented in a study of shared clonotypes between healthy human individuals. Study-wide context: Ranging from 18 to 49 in age, donors were two women and three men.

Study observations and caveats: Naive CD4 clonotype sharing across a few donors was about 5.3%.

CDR3 length equals 14 residues. Germline values: CDR1 SQVTM, CDR2 ANQGSEA. V was trimmed by 5 bases and J by 3 bases, leaving 16 bases between them. Comment on this clone: Its antigen is currently unknown.

Every subset's genomic DNA went evenly onto several immunoSEQ plates. Measured with immunoSEQ multiplex PCR; TCRdb has only the in-frame clones, and not every one. The profile shows under 1,900,000 clones, 97% to 99% of them singletons. The sample taken for sequencing was naive CD4+ T cells sorted from blood. Subset noted: CD45RA+ positively selected. The V and J genes are TRBV29-1 and TRBJ1-1, with D perhaps TRBD1 (5 bases). The TCR comes from a man aged 25-45 years in good health. CDR3 sequence (DNA): TGCAGCGTTAAGGGGAGGGTGGCGGACACTGAAGCTTTCTTT. It encodes CSVKGRVADTEAFF.